The TCR beta chain under discussion was sequenced for a study of vaccination and CD4 T cells after COVID-19. Findings and caveats of the study: It was observed that, in convalescent patients, a median around 90% of reactive clones arose only post-vaccination.

The treatment denotes: 10-day PBMC culture with coronavirus spike peptide pools or control peptides (ViraFEST assay). For this clonotype: The antigen is unknown.

Once obtained from cultured CD4+ T cells, the DNA was sequenced using the Oncomine TCR Beta short-read assay. Each CDR3 protein gets one entry after TCRdb re-called the PCR reads with MiXCR. The sample carries roughly 20,000 distinct CDR3 sequences, roughly 37% recorded once. The clonotype comes from a human donor who received a COVID-19 vaccine. The sequencing used CD4+ T cells from blood, cultured in vitro, collected before SARS-CoV-2 vaccination.

The CDR3 protein is CASSIALWDGYTF. CDR3 bases: TGTGCCAGTAGTATCGCCCTCTGGGATGGCTACACCTTC. The V call is TRBV19, the J call TRBJ1-2; D gene uncertain. Germline CDR1 and CDR2: LNHDA and SQIVND (reference sequence). CDR3 length: 13 residues. Trimming took 3 bases from V and 6 from J, leaving 11 bases between them.